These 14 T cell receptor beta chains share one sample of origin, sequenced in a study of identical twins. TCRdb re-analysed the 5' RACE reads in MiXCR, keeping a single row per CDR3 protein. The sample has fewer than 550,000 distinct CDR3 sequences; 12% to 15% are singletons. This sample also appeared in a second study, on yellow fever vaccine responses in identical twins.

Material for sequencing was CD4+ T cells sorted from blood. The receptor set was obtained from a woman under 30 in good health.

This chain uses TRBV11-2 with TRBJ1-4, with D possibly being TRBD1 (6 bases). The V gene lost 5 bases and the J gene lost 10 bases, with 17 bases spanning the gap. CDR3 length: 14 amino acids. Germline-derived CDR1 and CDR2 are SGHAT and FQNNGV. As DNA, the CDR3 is TGTGCCAGCAGCCCTATACAGGGAATTGGAAAACTGTTTTTT. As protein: CASSPIQGIGKLFF.

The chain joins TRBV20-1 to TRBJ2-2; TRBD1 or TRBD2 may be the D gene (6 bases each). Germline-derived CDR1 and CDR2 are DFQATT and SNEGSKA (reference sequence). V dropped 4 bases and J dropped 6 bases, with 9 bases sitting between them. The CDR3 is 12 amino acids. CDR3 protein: CSANGGPGELFF. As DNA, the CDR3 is TGCAGTGCTAATGGGGGGCCCGGGGAGCTGTTTTTT.

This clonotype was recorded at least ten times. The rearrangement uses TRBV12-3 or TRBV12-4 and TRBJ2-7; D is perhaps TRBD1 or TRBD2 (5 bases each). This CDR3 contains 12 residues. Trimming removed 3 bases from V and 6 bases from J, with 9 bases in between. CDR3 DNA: TGTGCCAGCAGTTTGGGACCGGGCGAGCAGTACGTC. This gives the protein CASSLGPGEQYV.

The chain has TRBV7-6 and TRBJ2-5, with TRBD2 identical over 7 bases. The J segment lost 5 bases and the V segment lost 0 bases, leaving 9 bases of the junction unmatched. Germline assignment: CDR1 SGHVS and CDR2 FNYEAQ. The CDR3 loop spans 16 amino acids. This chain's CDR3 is CASSLAPAGAGETQYF. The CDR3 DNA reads TGTGCCAGCAGCTTAGCGCCGGCGGGAGCGGGGGAGACCCAGTACTTC.

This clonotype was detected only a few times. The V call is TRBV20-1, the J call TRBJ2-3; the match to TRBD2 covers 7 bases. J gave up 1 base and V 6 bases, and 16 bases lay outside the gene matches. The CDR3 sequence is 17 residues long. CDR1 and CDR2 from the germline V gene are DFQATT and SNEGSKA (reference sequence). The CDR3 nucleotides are TGCAGTGCCCCGGCGGCTAGCGGTGAGAGGGGCACAGATACGCAGTATTTT. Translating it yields CSAPAASGERGTDTQYF.

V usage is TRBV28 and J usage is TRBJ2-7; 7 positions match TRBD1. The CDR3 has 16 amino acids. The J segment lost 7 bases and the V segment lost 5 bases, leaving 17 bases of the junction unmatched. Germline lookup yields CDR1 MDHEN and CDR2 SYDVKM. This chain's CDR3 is CASSPIDRVPFWEQYF. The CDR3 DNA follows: TGTGCCAGCAGTCCCATTGACAGGGTTCCTTTTTGGGAGCAGTACTTC.

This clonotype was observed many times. The CDR3 loop reads CASSMTSGSYEQYF. The CDR3 DNA follows: TGCGCCAGCAGCATGACTAGCGGATCCTACGAGCAGTACTTC. This chain links TRBV5-1 with TRBJ2-7; TRBD2 matches 9 bases. Germline assignment: CDR1 SGHRS and CDR2 YFSETQ. Losses at the gene ends were 4 bases for V and 1 base for J; bases not matched to a gene: 3. The CDR3 is 14 amino acids.

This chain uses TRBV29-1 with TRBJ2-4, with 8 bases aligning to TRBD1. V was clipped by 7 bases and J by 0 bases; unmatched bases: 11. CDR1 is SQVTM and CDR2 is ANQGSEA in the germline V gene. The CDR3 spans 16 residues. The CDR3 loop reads CSASLGTGIAKNIQYF. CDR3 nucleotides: TGCAGCGCTTCCCTCGGGACAGGAATAGCCAAAAACATTCAGTACTTC.

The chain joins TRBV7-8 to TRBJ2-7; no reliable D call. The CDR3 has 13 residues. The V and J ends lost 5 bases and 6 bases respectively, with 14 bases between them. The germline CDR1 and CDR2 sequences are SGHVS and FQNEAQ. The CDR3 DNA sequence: TGTGCCAGCAGCCTCTACGACAACTCCGAGCAGTACGTC. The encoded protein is CASSLYDNSEQYV.

The CDR3 coding sequence is TGTGCCAGCTCACCACCTTTAGGAGCGGGGGAGAACCAAGAGACCCAGTACTTC. Residues: CASSPPLGAGENQETQYF. V gene TRBV18 combines with J gene TRBJ2-5; TRBD2 agrees at 8 bases. The CDR3 is 18 residues long. The germline gives CDR1 KGHSH, CDR2 LQKENI. J lost 0 bases, V lost 0 bases, and 9 bases had no gene match.

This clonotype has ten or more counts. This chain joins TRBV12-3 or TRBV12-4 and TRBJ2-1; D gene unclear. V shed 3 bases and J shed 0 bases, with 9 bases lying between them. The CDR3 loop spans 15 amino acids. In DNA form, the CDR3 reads TGTGCCAGCAGTTTGGGGAATTTCTCCTACAATGAGCAGTTCTTC. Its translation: CASSLGNFSYNEQFF.

The CDR3 loop is CASSQDIGGSGYNEQFF. DNA of the CDR3: TGTGCCAGCAGCCAAGATATCGGCGGGAGTGGCTACAATGAGCAGTTCTTC. The V call is TRBV3-1, the J call TRBJ2-1; 7 nucleotides match TRBD2. Germline V lookup: CDR1 LGHDT, CDR2 YNNKEL (reference sequence). The CDR3 extends over 17 amino acids. Trimming removed 0 bases from V and 3 bases from J; junction bases left unmatched: 8.

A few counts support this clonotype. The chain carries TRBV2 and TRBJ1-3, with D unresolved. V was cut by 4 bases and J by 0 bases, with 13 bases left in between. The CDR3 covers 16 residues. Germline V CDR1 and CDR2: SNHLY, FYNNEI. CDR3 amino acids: CASSVETVSSGNTIYF. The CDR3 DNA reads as TGTGCCAGCAGTGTCGAGACCGTTAGCTCTGGAAACACCATATATTTT.

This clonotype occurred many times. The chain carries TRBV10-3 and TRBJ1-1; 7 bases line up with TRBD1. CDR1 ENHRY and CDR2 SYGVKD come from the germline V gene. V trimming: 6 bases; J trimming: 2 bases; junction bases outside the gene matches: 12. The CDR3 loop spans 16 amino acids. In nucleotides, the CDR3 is TGTGCCATCAGAGCAGAACCGGGACAGAAAAACACTGAAGCTTTCTTT. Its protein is CAIRAEPGQKNTEAFF.